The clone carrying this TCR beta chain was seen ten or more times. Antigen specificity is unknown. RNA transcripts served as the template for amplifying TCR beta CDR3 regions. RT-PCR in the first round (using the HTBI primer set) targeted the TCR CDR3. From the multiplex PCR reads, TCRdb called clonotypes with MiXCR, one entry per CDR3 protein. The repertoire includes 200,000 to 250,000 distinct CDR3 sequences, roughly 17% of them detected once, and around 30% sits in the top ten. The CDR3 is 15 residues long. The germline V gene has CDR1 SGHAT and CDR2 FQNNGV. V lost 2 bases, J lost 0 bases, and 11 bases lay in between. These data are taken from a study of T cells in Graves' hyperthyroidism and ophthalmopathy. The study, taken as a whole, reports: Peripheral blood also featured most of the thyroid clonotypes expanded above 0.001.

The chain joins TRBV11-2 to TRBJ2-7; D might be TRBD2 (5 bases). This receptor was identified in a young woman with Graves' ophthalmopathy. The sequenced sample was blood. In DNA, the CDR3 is TGTGCCAGCAGCTTACTCTCTAGCAGCTCCTACGAGCAGTACTTC. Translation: CASSLLSSSSYEQYF.